This T cell receptor beta chain is drawn from a study of T cell changes during pregnancy in multiple sclerosis. Repertoires were generated with immunoSEQ multiplex PCR, while TCRdb's copy carries only in-frame clones and drops some. The data contain approximately 50,000 clones, about 90% of them singletons. Sequencing used CD8+ T cells from peripheral blood mononuclear cells, obtained after pregnancy. This receptor was identified in a female donor with multiple sclerosis, enrolled in a pregnancy study.

As DNA, the CDR3 is TGTGCCAGTAGCCCCCGGACAGGGGAAAACGAGCAGTACTTC. It translates to CASSPRTGENEQYF. The V gene is TRBV19, the J gene TRBJ2-7; 9 bases are a match to TRBD1. The CDR3 is made up of 14 amino acids. CDR1 and CDR2 from the germline V gene are LNHDA and SQIVND (reference sequence). With V trimmed by 6 bases and J by 5 bases, 8 bases remained unmatched.